This TCR beta chain was captured by sequencing in a study of beta chain features in type 1 diabetes. This clone was counted a few times. As yet, its antigen is unknown. Points from the study as a whole: No resolution was reached here on whether HLA type influences TCRB rearrangement. TCRB CDR3s from Type 1 diabetes patients were moderately but significantly shorter in all four CD4+ subsets.

Reverse transcription of all isolated RNA meant that expressed TCRB transcripts were sequenced. Clones were sequenced by immunoSEQ multiplex PCR, and TCRdb holds only the in-frame ones, with some missing. Counted here are 95,000 to 150,000 clones, roughly 17% occurring once; the ten biggest clones make up 2% to 3%. Sequencing input: central memory CD4+ T cells from blood. This receptor was obtained from a young man with type 1 diabetes.

As DNA, the CDR3 is TGTGCCAGCAGTTACTCGTGGTCGTACAATGAGCAGTTCTTC. It is translated as CASSYSWSYNEQFF. The chain links TRBV6-5 to TRBJ2-1; D remains unclear. Trimming removed 0 bases at V and 4 bases at J, with 7 bases between. The germline V gene has CDR1 MNHEY and CDR2 SVGAGI. This CDR3 is built from 14 residues.